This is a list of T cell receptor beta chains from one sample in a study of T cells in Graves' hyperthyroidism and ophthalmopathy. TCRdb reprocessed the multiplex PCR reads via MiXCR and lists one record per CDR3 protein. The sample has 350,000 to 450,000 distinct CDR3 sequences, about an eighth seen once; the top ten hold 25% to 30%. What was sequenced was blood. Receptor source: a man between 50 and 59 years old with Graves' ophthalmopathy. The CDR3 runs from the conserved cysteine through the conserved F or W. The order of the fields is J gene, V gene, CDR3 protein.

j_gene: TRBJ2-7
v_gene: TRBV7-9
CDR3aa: CASSPRTGMDEQYF

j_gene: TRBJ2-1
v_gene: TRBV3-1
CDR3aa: CASSPNQGGVGGLSGEQFF

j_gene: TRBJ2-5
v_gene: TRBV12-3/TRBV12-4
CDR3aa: CASSPRDRGGLETQYF

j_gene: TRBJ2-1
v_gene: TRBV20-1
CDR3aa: CSSPGVRNEQFF

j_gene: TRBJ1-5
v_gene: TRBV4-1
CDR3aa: CASSQGSGGGYQPQHF

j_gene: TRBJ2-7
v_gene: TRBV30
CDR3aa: CAWTKGYEQYF

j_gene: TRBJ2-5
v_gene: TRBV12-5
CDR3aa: CASGLVPDGTQKTETQYF

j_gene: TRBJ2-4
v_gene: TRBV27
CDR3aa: CASSTWDRDGLDIQYF

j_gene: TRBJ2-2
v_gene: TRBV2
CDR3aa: CASRIDSGVTGELFF

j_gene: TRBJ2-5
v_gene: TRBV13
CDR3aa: CASSPLPRPQETQYF

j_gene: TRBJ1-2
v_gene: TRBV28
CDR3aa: CASSLVYVPLGYTF

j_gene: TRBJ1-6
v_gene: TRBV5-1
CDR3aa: CASSFRQGADSPLHF

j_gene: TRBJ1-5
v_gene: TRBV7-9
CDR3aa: CASSPQSGPNHPQHF